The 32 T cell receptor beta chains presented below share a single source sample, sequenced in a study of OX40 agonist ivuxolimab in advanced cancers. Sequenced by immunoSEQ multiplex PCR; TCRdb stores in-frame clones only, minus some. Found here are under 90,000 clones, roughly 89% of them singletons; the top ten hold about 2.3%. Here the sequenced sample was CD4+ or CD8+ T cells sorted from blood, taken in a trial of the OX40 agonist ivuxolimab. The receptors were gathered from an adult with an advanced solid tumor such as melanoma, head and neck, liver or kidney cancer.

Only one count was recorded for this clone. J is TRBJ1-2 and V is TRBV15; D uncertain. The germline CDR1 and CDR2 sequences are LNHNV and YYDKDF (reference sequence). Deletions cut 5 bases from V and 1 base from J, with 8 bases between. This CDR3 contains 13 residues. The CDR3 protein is CATSLEGNYGYTF. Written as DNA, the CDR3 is TGTGCCACCAGCCTCGAGGGTAACTATGGCTACACCTTC. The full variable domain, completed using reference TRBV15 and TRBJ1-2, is DAMVIQNPRYQVTQFGKPVTLSCSQTLNHNVMYWYQQKSSQAPKLLFHYYDKDFNNEADTPDNFQSRRPNTSFCFLDIRSPGLGDTAMYLCATSLEGNYGYTFGSGTRLTVV.

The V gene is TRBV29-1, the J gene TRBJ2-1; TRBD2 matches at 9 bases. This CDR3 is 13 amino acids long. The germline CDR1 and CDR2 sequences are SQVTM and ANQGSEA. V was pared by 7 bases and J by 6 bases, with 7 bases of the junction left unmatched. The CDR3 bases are TGCAGCGCCGCGGTACTAGCGGGCAATGAGCAGTTCTTC. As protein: CSAAVLAGNEQFF.

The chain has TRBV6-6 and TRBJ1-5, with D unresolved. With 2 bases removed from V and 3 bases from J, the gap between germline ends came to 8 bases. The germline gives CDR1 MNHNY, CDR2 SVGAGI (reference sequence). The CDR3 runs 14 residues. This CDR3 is CASSYPANNQPQHF. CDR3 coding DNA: TGTGCCAGCAGTTACCCGGCAAACAATCAGCCCCAGCATTTT.

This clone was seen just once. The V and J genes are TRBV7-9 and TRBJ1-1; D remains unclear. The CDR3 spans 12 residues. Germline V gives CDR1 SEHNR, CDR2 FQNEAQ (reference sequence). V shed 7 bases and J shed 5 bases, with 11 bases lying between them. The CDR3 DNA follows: TGTGCCAGCACCAGAGAGAAAACTGAAGCTTTCTTT. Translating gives CASTREKTEAFF.

CDR3 DNA: TGTGCCCGCGACGATGGAACAACTAATGAAAAACTGTTTTTT. Translating it yields CARDDGTTNEKLFF. V is TRBV30 and J is TRBJ1-4, with D unresolved. Trimming stripped 8 bases from V and 0 bases from J, with 13 bases between. The CDR3 runs to 14 residues. The germline V gene encodes CDR1 GTSNPN and CDR2 SVGIG (reference sequence).

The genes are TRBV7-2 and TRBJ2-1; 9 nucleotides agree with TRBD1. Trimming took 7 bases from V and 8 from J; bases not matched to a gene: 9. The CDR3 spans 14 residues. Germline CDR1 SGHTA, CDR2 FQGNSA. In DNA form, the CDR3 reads TGTGCCAGCACCCCGGGACAGGGCTTCGATGAGCAGTTCTTC. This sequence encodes CASTPGQGFDEQFF.

The CDR3 DNA sequence: TGTGCCAGCAGCTTGGGGGGATCCAATCAGCCCCAGCATTTT. This encodes CASSLGGSNQPQHF. The chain joins TRBV5-6 to TRBJ1-5; D is uncertain. In germline, CDR1 is SGHDT, CDR2 YYEEEE. Trimming removed 0 bases at V and 3 bases at J, with 7 bases between. The CDR3 totals 14 residues. Filled out from reference TRBV5-6 and TRBJ1-5, the complete variable domain reads DAGVTQSPTHLIKTRGQQVTLRCSPKSGHDTVSWYQQALGQGPQFIFQYYEEEERQRGNFPDRFSGHQFPNYSSELNVNALLLGDSALYLCASSLGGSNQPQHFGDGTRLSIL.

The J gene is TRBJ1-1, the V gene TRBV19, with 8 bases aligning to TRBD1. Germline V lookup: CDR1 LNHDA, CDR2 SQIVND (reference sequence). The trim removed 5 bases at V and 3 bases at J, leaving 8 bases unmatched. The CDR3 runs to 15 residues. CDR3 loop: CASSPWTGRDTEAFF. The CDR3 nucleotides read TGTGCCAGTAGTCCGTGGACAGGGAGGGACACTGAAGCTTTCTTT.

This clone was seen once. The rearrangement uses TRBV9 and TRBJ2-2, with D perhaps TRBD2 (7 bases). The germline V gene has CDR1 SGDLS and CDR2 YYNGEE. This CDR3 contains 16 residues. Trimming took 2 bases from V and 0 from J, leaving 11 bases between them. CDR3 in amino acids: CASSVMGGPNTGELFF. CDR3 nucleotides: TGTGCCAGCAGCGTGATGGGGGGGCCGAACACCGGGGAGCTGTTTTTT.

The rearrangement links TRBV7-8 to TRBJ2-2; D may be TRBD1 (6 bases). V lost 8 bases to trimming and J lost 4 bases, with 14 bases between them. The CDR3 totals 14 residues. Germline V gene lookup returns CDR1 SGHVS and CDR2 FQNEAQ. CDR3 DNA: TGTGCCAGCCCTACAGGGCTGGCCACCGGGGAGCTGTTTTTT. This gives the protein CASPTGLATGELFF.

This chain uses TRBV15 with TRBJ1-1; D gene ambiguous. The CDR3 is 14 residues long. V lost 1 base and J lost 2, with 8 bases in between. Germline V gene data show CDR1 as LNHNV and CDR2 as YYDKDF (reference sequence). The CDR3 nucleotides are TGTGCCACCAGCAGAGCCGGACCTAACACTGAAGCTTTCTTT. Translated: CATSRAGPNTEAFF.

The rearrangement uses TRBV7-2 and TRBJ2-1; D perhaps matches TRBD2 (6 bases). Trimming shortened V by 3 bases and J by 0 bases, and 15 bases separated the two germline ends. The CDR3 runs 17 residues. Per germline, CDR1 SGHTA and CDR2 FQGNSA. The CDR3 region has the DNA TGTGCCAGCAGCTTTGGGACTTCCCTAAGCTCCTACAATGAGCAGTTCTTC. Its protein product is CASSFGTSLSSYNEQFF.

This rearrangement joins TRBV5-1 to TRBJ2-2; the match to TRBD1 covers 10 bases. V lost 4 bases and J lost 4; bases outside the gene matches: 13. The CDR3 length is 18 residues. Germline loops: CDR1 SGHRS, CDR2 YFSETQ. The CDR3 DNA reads TGCGCCAGCAGCACCGGGACAGGGGTGTCCGGCGGCACCGGGGAGCTGTTTTTT. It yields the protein CASSTGTGVSGGTGELFF.

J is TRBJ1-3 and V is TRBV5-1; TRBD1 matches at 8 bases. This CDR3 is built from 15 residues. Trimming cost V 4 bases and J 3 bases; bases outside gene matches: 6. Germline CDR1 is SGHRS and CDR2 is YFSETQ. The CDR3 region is CASSPDRVDGNTIYF. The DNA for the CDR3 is TGCGCCAGCAGCCCGGACAGGGTGGATGGAAACACCATATATTTT.

CDR3 protein: CASSFPGGASGRKETQYF. The CDR3 DNA sequence: TGCGCCAGCAGCTTTCCGGGCGGGGCTAGCGGGAGAAAAGAGACCCAGTACTTC. This rearrangement joins TRBV5-1 to TRBJ2-5; 10 bases match TRBD2. Trimming cost V 2 bases and J 3 bases; bases outside gene matches: 13. Germline values: CDR1 SGHRS, CDR2 YFSETQ. This CDR3 is 18 amino acids long.

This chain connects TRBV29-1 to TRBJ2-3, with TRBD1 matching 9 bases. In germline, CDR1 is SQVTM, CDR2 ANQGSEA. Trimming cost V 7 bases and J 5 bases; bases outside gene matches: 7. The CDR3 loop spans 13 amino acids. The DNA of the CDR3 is TGCAGCGCCCGACAGGGGGGAATAGATACGCAGTATTTT. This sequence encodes CSARQGGIDTQYF.

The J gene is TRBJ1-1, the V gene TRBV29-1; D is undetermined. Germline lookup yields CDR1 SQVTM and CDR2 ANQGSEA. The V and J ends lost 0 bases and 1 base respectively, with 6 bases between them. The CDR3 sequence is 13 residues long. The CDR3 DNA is TGCAGCGTTGAAGATTGGACGAACACTGAAGCTTTCTTT. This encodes CSVEDWTNTEAFF.

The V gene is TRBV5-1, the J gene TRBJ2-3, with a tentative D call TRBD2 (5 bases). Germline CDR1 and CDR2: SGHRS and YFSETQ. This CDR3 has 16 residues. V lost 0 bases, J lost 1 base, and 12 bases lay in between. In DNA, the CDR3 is TGCGCCAGCAGCTTGGTCGAGCTCGGGGGCACAGATACGCAGTATTTT. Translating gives CASSLVELGGTDTQYF. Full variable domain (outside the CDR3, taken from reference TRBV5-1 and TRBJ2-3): KAGVTQTPRYLIKTRGQQVTLSCSPISGHRSVSWYQQTPGQGLQFLFEYFSETQRNKGNFPGRFSGRQFSNSRSEMNVSTLELGDSALYLCASSLVELGGTDTQYFGPGTRLTVL.

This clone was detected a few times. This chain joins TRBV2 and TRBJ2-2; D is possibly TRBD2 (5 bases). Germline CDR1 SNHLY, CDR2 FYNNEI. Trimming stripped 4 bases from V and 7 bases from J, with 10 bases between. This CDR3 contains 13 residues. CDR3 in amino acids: CASSAEANGELFF. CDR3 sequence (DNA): TGTGCCAGCAGTGCGGAGGCTAACGGGGAGCTGTTTTTT.

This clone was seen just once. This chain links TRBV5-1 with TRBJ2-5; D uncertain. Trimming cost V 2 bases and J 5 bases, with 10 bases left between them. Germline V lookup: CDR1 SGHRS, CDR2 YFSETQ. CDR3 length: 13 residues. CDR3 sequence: CASSFEPGETQYF. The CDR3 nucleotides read TGCGCCAGCAGCTTTGAACCTGGGGAGACCCAGTACTTC.

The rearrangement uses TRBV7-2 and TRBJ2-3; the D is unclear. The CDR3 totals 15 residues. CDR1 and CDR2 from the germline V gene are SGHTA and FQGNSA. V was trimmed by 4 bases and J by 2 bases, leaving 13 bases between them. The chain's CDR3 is CASSSPRLSTDTQYF. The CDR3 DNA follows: TGTGCCAGCAGCTCCCCCCGGCTTTCCACAGATACGCAGTATTTT.

CDR3 protein: CASSEAGTGGYTF. CDR3 DNA sequence: TGTGCCAGCAGTGAAGCAGGGACGGGTGGCTACACCTTC. This rearrangement joins TRBV2 to TRBJ1-2; possible D gene TRBD1, 5 bases. The CDR3 covers 13 residues. The V gene lost 0 bases and the J gene lost 7 bases, with 9 bases spanning the gap. Germline V gives CDR1 SNHLY, CDR2 FYNNEI.

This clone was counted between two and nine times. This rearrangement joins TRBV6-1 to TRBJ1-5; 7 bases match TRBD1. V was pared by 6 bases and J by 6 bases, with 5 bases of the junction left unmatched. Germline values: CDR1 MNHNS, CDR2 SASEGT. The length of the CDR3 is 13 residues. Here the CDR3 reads CASSSEGAQPQHF. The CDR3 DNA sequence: TGTGCCAGCAGCTCAGAGGGGGCTCAGCCCCAGCATTTT.

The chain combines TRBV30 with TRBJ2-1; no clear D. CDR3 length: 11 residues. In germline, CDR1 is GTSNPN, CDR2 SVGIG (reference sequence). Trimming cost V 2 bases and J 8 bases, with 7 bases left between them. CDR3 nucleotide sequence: TGTGCCTGGAGTAGGGTTGATGAGCAGTTCTTC. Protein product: CAWSRVDEQFF.

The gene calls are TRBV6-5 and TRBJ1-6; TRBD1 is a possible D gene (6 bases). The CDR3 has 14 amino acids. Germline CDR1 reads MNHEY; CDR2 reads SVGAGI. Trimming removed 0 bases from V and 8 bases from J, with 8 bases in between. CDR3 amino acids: CASSYSGGDSPLHF. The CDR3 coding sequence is TGTGCCAGCAGTTACTCAGGGGGTGATTCACCCCTCCACTTT.

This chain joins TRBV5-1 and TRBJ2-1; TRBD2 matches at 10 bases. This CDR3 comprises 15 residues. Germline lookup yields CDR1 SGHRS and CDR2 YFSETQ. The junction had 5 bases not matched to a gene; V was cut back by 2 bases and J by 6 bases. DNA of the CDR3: TGCGCCAGCAGCTTAGGACTAGCGGAACTCAATGAGCAGTTCTTC. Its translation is CASSLGLAELNEQFF.

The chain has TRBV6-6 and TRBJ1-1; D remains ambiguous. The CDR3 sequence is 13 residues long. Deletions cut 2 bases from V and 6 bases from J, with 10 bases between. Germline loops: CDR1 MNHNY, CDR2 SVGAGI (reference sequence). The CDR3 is CASSYGPLAEAFF. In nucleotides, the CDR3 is TGTGCCAGCAGTTACGGGCCCCTGGCTGAAGCTTTCTTT.

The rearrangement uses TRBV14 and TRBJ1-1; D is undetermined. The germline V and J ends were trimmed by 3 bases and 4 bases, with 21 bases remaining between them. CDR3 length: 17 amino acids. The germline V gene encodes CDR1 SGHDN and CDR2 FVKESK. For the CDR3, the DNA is TGTGCCAGCAGCCACTTCGTATGGGATCGGCGGGGCACTGAAGCTTTCTTT. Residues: CASSHFVWDRRGTEAFF.

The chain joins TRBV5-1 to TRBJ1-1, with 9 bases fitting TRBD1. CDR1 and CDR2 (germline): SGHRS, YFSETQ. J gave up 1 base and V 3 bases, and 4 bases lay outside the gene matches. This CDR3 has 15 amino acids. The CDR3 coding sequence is TGCGCCAGCAGCTCCGGACAGGGGTGGAACACTGAAGCTTTCTTT. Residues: CASSSGQGWNTEAFF.

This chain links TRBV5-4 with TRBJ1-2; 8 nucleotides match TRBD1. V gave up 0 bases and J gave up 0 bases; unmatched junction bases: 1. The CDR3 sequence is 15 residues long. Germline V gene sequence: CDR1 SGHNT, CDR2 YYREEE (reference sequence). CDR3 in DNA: TGTGCCAGCAGCTTGGGACAGGGGACTAACTATGGCTACACCTTC. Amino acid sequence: CASSLGQGTNYGYTF.

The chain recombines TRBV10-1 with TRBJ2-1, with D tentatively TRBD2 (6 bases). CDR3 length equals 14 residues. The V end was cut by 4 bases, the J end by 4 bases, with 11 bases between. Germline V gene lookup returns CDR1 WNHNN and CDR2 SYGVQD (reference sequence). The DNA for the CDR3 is TGCGCCAGCAGTGGGGTAGCGGATTACAATGAGCAGTTCTTC. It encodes CASSGVADYNEQFF.

The CDR3, as DNA: TGTGCCAGCAGTTTACGGCTAGCGGGATCCACCGTGCGGGGGCACAATGAGCAGTTCTTC. This codes for CASSLRLAGSTVRGHNEQFF. V is TRBV27 and J is TRBJ2-1; 9 bases map to TRBD2. CDR1 MNHEY and CDR2 SMNVEV come from the germline V gene (reference sequence). This CDR3 has 20 amino acids. Trimming took 2 bases from V and 5 from J; bases not matched to a gene: 19.